This T cell receptor beta chain stems from a study of T cells in Graves' hyperthyroidism and ophthalmopathy. The overall study: Pretreatment peripheral blood was obtained at initial diagnosis. Regarding the study as a whole: Among clonotypes expanded in thyroid above 0.001, most were also found in blood.

Germline loops: CDR1 SGDLS, CDR2 YYNGEE. This CDR3 has 14 residues. The ends lost 1 base at V and 4 bases at J; junction bases unmatched: 1. Regions amplified from RNA transcripts were the TCR beta CDR3 regions. When the TCR CDR3 underwent first-round RT-PCR, the HTBI primer set was used. TCRdb used MiXCR to reprocess the multiplex PCR reads, holding one entry per CDR3 protein. The profile shows about 200,000 distinct CDR3 sequences, around 17% of them singletons. Patients with uncontrolled infections, other autoimmune diseases, pregnancy or lactation were excluded. This clonotype was found many times. Its antigen is not identified.

The chain couples TRBV9 to TRBJ2-2; 7 nucleotides match TRBD1. This TCR was recovered from a man between 40 and 49 years old with Graves' hyperthyroidism. Sequenced sample: blood. This chain's CDR3 is CASSVQGVTGELFF. CDR3 coding DNA: TGTGCCAGCAGCGTACAGGGGGTCACCGGGGAGCTGTTTTTT.